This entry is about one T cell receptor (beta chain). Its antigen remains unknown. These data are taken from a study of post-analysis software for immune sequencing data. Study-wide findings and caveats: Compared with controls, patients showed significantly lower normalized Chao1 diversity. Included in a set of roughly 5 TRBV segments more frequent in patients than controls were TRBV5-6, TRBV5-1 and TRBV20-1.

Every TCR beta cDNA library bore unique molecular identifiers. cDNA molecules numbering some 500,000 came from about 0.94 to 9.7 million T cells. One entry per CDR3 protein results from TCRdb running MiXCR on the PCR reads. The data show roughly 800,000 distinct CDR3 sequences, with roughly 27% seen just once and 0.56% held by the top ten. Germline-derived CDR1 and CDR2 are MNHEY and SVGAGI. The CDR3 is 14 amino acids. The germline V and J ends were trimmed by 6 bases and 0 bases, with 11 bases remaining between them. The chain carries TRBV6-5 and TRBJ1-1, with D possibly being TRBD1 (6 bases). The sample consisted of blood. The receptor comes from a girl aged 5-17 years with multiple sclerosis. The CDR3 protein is CASSQRDMNTEAFF. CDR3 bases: TGTGCCAGCAGCCAGAGGGACATGAACACTGAAGCTTTCTTT.